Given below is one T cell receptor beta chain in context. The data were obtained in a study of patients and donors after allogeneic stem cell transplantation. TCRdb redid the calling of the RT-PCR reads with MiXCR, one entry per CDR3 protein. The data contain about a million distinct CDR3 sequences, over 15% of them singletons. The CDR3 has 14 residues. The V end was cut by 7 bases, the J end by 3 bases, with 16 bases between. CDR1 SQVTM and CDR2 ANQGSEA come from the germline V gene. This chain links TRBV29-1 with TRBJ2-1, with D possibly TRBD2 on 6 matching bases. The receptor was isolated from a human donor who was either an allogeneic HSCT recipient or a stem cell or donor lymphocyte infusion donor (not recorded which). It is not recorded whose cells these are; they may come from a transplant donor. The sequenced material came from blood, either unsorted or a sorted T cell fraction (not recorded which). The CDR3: CSGGDGTFYNEQFF. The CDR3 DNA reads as TGCAGCGGAGGGGACGGGACTTTCTACAATGAGCAGTTCTTC.